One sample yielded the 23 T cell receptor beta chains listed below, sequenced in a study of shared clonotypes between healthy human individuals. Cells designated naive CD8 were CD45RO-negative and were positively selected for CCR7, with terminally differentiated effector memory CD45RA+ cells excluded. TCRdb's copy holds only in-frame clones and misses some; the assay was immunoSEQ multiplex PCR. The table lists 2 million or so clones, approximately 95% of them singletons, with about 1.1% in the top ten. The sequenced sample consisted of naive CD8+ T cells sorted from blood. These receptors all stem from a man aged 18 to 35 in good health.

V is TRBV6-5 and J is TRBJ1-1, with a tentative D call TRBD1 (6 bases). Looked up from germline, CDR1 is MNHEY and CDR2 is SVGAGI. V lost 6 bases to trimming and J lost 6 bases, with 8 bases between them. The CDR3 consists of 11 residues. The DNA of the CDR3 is TGTGCCAGCAGAGGGGGGTCTGAAGCTTTCTTT. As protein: CASRGGSEAFF.

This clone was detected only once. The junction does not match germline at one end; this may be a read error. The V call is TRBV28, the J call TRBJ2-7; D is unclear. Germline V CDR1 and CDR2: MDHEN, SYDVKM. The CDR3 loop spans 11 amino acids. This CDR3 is CASSPKAEQYF. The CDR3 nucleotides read TGTGCCAGCAGTCCCAAAGCAGAGCAATACTTC.

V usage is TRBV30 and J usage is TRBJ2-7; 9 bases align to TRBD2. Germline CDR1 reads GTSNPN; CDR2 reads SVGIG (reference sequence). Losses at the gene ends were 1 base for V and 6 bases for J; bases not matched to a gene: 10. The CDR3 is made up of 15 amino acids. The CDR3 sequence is CAWSELAGLQSEQYF. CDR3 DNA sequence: TGTGCCTGGAGTGAGCTAGCGGGGTTGCAGAGCGAGCAGTACTTC.

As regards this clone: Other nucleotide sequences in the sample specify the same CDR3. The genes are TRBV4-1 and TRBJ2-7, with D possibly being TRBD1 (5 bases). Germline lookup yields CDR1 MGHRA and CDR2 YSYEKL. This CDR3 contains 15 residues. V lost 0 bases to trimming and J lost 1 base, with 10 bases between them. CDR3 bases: TGCGCCAGCAGCCAAGAACGCCAGGGATCCTACGAGCAGTACTTC. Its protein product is CASSQERQGSYEQYF.

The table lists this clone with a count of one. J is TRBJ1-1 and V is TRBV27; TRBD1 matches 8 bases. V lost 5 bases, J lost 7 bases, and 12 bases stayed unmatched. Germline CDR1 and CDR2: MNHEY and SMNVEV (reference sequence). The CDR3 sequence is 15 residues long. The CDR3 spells CASSNLPSGQGEAFF. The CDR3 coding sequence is TGTGCCAGCAGTAACCTCCCCTCCGGACAGGGTGAAGCTTTCTTT.

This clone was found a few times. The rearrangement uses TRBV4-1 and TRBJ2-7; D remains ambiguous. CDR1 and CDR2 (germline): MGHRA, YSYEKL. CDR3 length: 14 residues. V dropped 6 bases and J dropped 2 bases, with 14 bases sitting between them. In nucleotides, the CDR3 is TGCGCCAGCAGTCTGAACGGATATACCTACGAGCAGTACTTC. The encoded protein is CASSLNGYTYEQYF.

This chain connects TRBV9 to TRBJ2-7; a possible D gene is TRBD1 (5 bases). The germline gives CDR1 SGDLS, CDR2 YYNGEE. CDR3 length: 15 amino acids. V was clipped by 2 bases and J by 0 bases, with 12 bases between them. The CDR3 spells CASSVTVGASYEQYF. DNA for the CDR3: TGTGCCAGCAGCGTCACCGTTGGGGCCTCCTACGAGCAGTACTTC.

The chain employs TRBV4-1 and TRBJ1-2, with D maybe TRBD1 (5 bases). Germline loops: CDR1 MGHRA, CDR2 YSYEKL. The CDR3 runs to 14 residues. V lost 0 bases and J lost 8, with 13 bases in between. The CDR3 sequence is CASSQEGAGIGYTF. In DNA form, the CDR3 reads TGCGCCAGCAGCCAAGAAGGGGCAGGGATAGGCTACACCTTC.

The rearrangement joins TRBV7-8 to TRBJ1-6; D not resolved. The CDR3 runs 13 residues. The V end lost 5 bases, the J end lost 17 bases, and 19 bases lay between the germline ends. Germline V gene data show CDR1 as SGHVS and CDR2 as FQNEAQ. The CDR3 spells CASSQSPGADFHF. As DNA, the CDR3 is TGTGCCAGCAGCCAGTCCCCGGGAGCCGATTTCCACTTT.

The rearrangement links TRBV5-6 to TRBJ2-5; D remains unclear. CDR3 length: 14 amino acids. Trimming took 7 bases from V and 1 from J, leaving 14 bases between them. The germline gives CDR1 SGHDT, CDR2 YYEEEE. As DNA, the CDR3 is TGTGCCAGCCCCCGGGCCAAAACCCAAGAGACCCAGTACTTC. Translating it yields CASPRAKTQETQYF.

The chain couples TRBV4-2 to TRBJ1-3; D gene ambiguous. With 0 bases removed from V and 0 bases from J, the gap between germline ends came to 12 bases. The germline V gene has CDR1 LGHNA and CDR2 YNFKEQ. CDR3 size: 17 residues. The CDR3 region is CASSQESQVFSGNTIYF. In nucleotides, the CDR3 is TGTGCCAGCAGCCAAGAGAGTCAGGTATTCTCTGGAAACACCATATATTTT.

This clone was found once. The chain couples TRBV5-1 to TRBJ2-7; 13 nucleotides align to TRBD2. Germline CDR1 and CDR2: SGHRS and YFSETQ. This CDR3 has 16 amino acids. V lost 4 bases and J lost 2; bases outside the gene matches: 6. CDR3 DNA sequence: TGCGCCAGCAGCGTGGGACTAGCGGGACGGACCTACGAGCAGTACTTC. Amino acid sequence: CASSVGLAGRTYEQYF.

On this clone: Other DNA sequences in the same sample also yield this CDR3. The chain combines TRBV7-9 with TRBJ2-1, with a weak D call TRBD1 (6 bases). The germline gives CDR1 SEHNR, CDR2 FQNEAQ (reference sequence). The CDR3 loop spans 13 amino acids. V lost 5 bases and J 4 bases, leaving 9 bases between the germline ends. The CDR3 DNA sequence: TGTGCCAGCAGCCCCGGGACATACAATGAGCAGTTCTTC. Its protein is CASSPGTYNEQFF.

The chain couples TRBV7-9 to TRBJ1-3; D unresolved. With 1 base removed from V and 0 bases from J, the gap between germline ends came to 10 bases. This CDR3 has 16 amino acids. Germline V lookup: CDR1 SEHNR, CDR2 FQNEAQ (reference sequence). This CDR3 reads CASSLDILDSGNTIYF. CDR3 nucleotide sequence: TGTGCCAGCAGCTTAGACATTCTAGACTCTGGAAACACCATATATTTT.

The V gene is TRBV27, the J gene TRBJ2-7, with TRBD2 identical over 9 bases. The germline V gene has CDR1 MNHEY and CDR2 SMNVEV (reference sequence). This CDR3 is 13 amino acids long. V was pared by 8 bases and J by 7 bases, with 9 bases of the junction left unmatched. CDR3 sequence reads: CASSSGAGGEQYF. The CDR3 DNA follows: TGTGCCAGCTCCTCCGGCGCGGGGGGGGAGCAGTACTTC.

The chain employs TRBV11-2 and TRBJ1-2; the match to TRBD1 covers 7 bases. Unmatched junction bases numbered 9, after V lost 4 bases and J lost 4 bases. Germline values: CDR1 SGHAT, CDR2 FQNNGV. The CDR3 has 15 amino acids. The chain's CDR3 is CASSSLAGGLYGYTF. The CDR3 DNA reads TGTGCCAGCAGCTCCCTGGCAGGGGGACTCTATGGCTACACCTTC.

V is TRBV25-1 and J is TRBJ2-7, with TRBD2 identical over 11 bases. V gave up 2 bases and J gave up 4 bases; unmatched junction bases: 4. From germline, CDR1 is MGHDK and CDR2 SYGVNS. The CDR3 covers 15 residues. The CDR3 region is CASSEGASGGYEQYF. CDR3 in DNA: TGTGCCAGCAGTGAAGGGGCTAGCGGGGGGTACGAGCAGTACTTC.

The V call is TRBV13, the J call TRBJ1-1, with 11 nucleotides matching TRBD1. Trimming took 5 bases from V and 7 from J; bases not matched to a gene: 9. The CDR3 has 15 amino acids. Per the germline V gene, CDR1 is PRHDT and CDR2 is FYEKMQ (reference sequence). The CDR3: CASSPGDRGLFEAFF. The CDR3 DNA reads TGTGCCAGCAGCCCCGGGGACAGGGGGTTATTTGAAGCTTTCTTT.

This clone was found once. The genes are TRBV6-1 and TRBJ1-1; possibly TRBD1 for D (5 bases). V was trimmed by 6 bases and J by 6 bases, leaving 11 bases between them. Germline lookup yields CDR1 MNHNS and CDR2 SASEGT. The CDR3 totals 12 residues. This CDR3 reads CASSGGGAEAFF. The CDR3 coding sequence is TGTGCCAGCAGCGGGGGGGGTGCTGAAGCTTTCTTT.

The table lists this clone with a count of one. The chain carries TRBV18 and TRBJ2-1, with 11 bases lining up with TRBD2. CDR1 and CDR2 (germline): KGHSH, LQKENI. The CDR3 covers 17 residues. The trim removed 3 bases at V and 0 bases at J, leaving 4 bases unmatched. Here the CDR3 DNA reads TGTGCCAGCTCACCCGGGACTAGCGGTTACTCCTACAATGAGCAGTTCTTC. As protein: CASSPGTSGYSYNEQFF.

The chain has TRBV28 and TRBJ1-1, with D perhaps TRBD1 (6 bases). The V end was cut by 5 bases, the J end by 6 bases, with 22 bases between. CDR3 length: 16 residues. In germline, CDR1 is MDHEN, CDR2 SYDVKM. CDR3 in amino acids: CASSPLRDKFWSEAFF. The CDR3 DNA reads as TGTGCCAGCAGTCCCCTCCGGGACAAATTTTGGTCTGAAGCTTTCTTT.

In DNA form, the CDR3 reads TGTGCCAGCAGGCCACGGGGGCGCTCCTACGAGCAGTACTTC. As protein: CASRPRGRSYEQYF. The chain uses TRBV11-2 and TRBJ2-7, with D possibly called TRBD1 or TRBD2 (6 bases each). The V end was cut by 6 bases, the J end by 0 bases, with 12 bases between. The CDR3 spans 14 residues. The germline gives CDR1 SGHAT, CDR2 FQNNGV.

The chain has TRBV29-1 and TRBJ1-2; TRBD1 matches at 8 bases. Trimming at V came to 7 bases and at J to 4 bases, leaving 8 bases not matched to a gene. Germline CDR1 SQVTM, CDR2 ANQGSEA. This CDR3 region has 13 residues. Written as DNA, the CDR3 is TGCAGCGATCGAGGACAGGGCAGCTATGGCTACACCTTC. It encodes CSDRGQGSYGYTF.